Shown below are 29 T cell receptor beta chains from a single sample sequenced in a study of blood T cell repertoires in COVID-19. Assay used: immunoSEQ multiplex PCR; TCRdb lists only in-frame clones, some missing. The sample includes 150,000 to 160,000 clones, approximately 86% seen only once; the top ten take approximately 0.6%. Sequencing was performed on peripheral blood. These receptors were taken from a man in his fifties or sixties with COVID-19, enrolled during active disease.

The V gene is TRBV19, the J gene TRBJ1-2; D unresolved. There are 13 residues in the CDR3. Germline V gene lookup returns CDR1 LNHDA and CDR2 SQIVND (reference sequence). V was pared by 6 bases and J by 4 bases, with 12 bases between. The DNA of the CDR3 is TGTGCCAGTAGCTCATTAGGGAGCTATGGCTACACCTTC. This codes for CASSSLGSYGYTF.

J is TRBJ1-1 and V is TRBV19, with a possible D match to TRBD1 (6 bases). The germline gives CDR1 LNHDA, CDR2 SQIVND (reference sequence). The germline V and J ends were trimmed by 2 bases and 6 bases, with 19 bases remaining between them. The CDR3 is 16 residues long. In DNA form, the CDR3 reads TGTGCCAGTAGTATAAAGGGGAGGGGGTCGTCTTCTGAAGCTTTCTTT. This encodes CASSIKGRGSSSEAFF.

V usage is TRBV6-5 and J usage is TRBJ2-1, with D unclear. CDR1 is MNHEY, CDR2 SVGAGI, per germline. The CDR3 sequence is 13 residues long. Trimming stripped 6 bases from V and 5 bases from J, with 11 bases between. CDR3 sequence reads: CASSSNPNNEQFF. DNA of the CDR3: TGTGCCAGCAGCTCAAACCCTAACAATGAGCAGTTCTTC.

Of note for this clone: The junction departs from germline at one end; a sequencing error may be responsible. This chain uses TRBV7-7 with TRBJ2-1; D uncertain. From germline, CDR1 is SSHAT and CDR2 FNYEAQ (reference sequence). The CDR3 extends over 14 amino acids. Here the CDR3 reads CASSIGGSYNEQFF. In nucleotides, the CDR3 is TGTGCTAGCAGTATCGGCGGATCCTACAATGAGCAGTTCTTC.

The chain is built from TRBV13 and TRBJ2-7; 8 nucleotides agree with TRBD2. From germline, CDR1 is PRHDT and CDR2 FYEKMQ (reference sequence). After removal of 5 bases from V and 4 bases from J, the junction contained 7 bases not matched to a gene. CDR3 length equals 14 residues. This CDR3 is CASSLPGRGYEQYF. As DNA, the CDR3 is TGTGCCAGCAGCCTCCCCGGGAGGGGATACGAGCAGTACTTC. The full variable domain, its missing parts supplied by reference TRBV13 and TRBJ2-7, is AAGVIQSPRHLIKEKRETATLKCYPIPRHDTVYWYQQGPGQDPQFLISFYEKMQSDKGSIPDRFSAQQFSDYHSELNMSSLELGDSALYFCASSLPGRGYEQYFGPGTRLTVT.

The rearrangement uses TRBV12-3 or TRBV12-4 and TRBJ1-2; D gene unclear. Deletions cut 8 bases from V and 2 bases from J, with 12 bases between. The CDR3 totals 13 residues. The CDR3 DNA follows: TGTGCCAGCTTTTGGGAGGGAAACTATGGCTACACCTTC. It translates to CASFWEGNYGYTF.

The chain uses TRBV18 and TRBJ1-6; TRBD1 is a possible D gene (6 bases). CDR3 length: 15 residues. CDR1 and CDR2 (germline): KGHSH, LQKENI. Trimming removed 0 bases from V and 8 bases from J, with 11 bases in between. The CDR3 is CASSPPGGNHSPLHF. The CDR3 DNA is TGTGCCAGCTCACCACCAGGGGGTAACCATTCACCCCTCCACTTT.

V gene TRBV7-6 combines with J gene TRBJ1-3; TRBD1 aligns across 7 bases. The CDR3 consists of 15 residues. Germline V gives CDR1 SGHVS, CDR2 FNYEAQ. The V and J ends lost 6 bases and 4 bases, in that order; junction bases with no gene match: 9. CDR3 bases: TGTGCCAGCAGTTCGAACACAGGGGTGGGAAACACCATATATTTT. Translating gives CASSSNTGVGNTIYF. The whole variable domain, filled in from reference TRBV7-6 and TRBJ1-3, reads GAGVSQSPRYKVTKRGQDVALRCDPISGHVSLYWYRQALGQGPEFLTYFNYEAQQDKSGLPNDRFSAERPEGSISTLTIQRTEQRDSAMYRCASSSNTGVGNTIYFGEGSWLTVV.

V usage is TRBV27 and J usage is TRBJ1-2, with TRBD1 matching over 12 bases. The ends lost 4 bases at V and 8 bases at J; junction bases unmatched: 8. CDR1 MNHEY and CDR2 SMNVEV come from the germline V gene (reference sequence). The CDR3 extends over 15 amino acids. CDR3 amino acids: CASSSSGQGAKGYTF. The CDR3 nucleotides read TGTGCCAGCAGTTCGTCGGGACAGGGGGCGAAAGGCTACACCTTC.

CDR3 bases: TGTGCCAGCAGTCACCTTAGCGGGACCTACAATGAGCAGTTCTTC. It translates to CASSHLSGTYNEQFF. The rearrangement joins TRBV6-5 to TRBJ2-1; 8 bases agree with TRBD2. V lost 5 bases, J lost 2 bases, and 5 bases stayed unmatched. The CDR3 sequence is 15 residues long. Looked up from germline, CDR1 is MNHEY and CDR2 is SVGAGI.

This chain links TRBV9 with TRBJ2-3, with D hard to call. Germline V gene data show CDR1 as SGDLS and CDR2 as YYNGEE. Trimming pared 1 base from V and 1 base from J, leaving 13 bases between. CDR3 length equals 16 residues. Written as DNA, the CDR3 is TGTGCCAGCAGCGTACCGTCCACGAGCGGCACAGATACGCAGTATTTT. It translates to CASSVPSTSGTDTQYF.

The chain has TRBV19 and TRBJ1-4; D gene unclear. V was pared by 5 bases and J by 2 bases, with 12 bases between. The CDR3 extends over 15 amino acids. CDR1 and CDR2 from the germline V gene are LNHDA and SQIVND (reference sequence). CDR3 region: CASSPPVGTNEKLFF. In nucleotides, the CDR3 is TGTGCCAGTAGTCCCCCCGTTGGCACTAATGAAAAACTGTTTTTT.

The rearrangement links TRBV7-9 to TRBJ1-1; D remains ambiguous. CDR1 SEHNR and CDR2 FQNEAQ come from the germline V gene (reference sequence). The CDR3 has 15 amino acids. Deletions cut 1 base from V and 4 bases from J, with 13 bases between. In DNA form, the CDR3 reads TGTGCCAGCAGCTTAGGGAATAGCGTGAGCACTGAAGCTTTCTTT. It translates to CASSLGNSVSTEAFF.

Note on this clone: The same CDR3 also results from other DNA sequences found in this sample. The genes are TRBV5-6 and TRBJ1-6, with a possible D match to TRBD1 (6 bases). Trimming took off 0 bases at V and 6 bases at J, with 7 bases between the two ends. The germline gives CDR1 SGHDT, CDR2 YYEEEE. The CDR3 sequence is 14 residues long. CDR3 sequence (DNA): TGTGCCAGCAGCTTGGGGGGGCGTAATTCACCCCTCCACTTT. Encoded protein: CASSLGGRNSPLHF.

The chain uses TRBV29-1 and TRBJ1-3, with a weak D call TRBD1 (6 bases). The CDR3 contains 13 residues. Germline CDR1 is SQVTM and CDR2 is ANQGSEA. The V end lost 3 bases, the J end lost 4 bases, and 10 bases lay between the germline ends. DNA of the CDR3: TGCAGCGTTGACGCAGGGGTCGGAAACACCATATATTTT. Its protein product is CSVDAGVGNTIYF.

Here the CDR3 reads CATSRETGIRTEAFF. The CDR3 region has the DNA TGTGCCACCAGCAGAGAGACAGGAATTAGGACTGAAGCTTTCTTT. The chain recombines TRBV15 with TRBJ1-1; a weak D match, TRBD1 (6 bases). Germline values: CDR1 LNHNV, CDR2 YYDKDF (reference sequence). The CDR3 contains 15 residues. The V and J ends lost 0 bases and 5 bases respectively, with 13 bases between them.

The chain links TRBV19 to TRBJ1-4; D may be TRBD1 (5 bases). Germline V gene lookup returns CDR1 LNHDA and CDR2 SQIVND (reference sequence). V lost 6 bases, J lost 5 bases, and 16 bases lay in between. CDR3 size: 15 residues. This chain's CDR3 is CASSPSGLLNEKLFF. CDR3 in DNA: TGTGCCAGTAGCCCCTCGGGACTTTTGAATGAAAAACTGTTTTTT. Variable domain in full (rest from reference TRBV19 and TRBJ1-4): DGGITQSPKYLFRKEGQNVTLSCEQNLNHDAMYWYRQDPGQGLRLIYYSQIVNDFQKGDIAEGYSVSREKKESFPLTVTSAQKNPTAFYLCASSPSGLLNEKLFFGSGTQLSVL.

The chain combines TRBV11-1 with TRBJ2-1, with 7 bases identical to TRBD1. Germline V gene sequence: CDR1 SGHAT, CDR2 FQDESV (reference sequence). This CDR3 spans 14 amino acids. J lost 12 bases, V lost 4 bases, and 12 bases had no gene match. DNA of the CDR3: TGTGCCAGCAGCTCCGGGACAGAAAGTTGGGGGCAGTTCTTC. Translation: CASSSGTESWGQFF.

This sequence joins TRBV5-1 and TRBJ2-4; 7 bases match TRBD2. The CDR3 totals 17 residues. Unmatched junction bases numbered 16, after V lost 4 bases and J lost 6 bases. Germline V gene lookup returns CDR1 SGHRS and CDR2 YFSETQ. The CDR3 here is CASSPALSAGDANIQYF. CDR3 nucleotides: TGCGCCAGCAGCCCAGCCCTATCGGCGGGGGATGCAAACATTCAGTACTTC.

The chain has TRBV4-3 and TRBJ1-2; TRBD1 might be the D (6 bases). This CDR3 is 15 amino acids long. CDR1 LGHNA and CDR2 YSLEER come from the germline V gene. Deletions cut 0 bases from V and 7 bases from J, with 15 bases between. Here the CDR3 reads CASSQEVGGLGGYTF. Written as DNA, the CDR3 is TGCGCCAGCAGCCAAGAAGTGGGGGGGCTCGGTGGCTACACCTTC.

CDR3 residues: CASSLAGGNYGYTF. In DNA form, the CDR3 reads TGTGCCAGCAGCTTAGCAGGGGGCAACTATGGCTACACCTTC. V usage is TRBV7-2 and J usage is TRBJ1-2; 7 nucleotides match TRBD1. The V gene's germline CDR1 is SGHTA and CDR2 FQGNSA. With V trimmed by 0 bases and J by 2 bases, 0 bases remained unmatched. The CDR3 spans 14 residues. The full variable domain, with the rest looked up from reference TRBV7-2 and TRBJ1-2, is GAGVSQSPSNKVTEKGKDVELRCDPISGHTALYWYRQSLGQGLEFLIYFQGNSAPDKSGLPSDRFSAERTGGSVSTLTIQRTQQEDSAVYLCASSLAGGNYGYTFGSGTRLTVV.

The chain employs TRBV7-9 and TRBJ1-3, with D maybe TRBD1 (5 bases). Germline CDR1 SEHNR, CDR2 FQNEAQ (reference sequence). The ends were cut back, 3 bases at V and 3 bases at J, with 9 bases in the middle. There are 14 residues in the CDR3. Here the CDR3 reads CASSFQGGGNTIYF. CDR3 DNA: TGTGCCAGCAGCTTTCAGGGAGGTGGAAACACCATATATTTT.

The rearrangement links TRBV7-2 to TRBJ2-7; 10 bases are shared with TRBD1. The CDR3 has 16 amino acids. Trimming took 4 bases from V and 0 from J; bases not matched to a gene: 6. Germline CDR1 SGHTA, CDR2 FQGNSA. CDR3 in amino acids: CASSYPDRGNSYEQYF. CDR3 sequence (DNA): TGTGCCAGCAGCTACCCGGACAGGGGGAACTCCTACGAGCAGTACTTC. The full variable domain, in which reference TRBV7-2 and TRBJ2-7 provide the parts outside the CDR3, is GAGVSQSPSNKVTEKGKDVELRCDPISGHTALYWYRQSLGQGLEFLIYFQGNSAPDKSGLPSDRFSAERTGGSVSTLTIQRTQQEDSAVYLCASSYPDRGNSYEQYFGPGTRLTVT.

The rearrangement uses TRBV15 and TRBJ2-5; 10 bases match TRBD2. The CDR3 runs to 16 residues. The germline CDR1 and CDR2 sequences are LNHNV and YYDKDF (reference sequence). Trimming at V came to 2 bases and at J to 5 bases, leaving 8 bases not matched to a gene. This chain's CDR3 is CATSRIGLAASETQYF. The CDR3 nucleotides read TGTGCCACCAGCAGAATCGGACTAGCGGCGTCTGAGACCCAGTACTTC. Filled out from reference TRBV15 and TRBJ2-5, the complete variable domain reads DAMVIQNPRYQVTQFGKPVTLSCSQTLNHNVMYWYQQKSSQAPKLLFHYYDKDFNNEADTPDNFQSRRPNTSFCFLDIRSPGLGDTAMYLCATSRIGLAASETQYFGPGTRLLVL.

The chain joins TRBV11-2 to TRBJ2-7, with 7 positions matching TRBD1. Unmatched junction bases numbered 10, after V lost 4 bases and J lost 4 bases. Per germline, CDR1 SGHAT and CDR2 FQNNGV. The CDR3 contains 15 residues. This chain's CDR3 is CASSSNDRAQYEQYF. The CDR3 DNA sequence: TGTGCCAGCAGCTCGAATGACAGGGCCCAATACGAGCAGTACTTC.

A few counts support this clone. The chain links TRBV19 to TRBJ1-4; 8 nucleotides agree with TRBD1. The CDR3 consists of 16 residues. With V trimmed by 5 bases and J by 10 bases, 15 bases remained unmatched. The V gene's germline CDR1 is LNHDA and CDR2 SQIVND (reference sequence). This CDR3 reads CASSVPDRGGRGKLFF. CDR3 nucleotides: TGTGCCAGTAGTGTCCCAGACAGGGGTGGAAGGGGAAAACTGTTTTTT.

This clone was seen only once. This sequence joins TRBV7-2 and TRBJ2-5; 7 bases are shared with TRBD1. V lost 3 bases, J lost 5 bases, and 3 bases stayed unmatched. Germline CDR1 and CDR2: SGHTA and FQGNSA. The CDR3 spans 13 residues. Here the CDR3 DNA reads TGTGCCAGCAGCTTTGGACAGGCGGAGACCCAGTACTTC. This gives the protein CASSFGQAETQYF.

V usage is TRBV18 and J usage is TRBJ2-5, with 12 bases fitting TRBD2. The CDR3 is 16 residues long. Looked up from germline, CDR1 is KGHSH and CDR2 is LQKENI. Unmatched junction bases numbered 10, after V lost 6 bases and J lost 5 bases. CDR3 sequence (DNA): TGTGCCAGCTCGAGGGAGACTAGCGGGAGTACGGAGACCCAGTACTTC. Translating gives CASSRETSGSTETQYF.

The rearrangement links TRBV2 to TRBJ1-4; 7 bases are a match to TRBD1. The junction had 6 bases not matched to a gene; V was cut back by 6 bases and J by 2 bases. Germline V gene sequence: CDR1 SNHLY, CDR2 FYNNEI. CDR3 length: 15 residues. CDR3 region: CASREQGITNEKLFF. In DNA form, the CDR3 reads TGTGCCAGCAGGGAACAGGGGATTACTAATGAAAAACTGTTTTTT.